This paragraph reports one T cell receptor (beta chain). Its antigen is as yet unknown. These data are taken from a study of shared clonotypes between healthy human individuals. Study-level points and caveats: In four donors, around 4.5% of naive CD4 clonotypes appeared in common.

Sorted-subset replicate PCR reactions were performed with 150 to 200 ng DNA, corresponding to roughly 30,000 T cell genomes. The table came from immunoSEQ multiplex PCR; TCRdb's copy has only in-frame clones and leaves some out. Found here are just under 350,000 clones, around 79% of them singletons; the top ten hold 10%. Germline lookup yields CDR1 SGHTA and CDR2 FQGNSA. V lost 1 base and J lost 0, with 13 bases in between. CDR3 length: 17 amino acids. Recent vaccinations or acute infections were absent in the healthy HIV-negative adult donors. This clonotype was sampled from a young man in good health. The chain uses TRBV7-2 and TRBJ2-1; maybe TRBD2 (6 bases). Sequences were obtained from memory CD4+ T cells sorted from blood. Subset denoted: CD45RA-negative fraction. The DNA for the CDR3 is TGTGCCAGCAGCTTAGTTCCGGGGAGGAGCTCCTACAATGAGCAGTTCTTC. Amino acid sequence: CASSLVPGRSSYNEQFF.